This TCR beta chain was identified during a study of T cell responses to AZD1222 COVID-19 vaccine. Overall study results and limits: The peak T cell response came first, and repertoires were sampled only after it. Donor demographics were predominantly white British with a female majority; clonal diversity may be underestimated.

About this clone: Its specificity is not known.

Generated by immunoSEQ multiplex PCR, the TCRdb table keeps only in-frame clones and is missing some. The table includes approximately 67,000 clones, around 84% detected once. The starting material was peripheral blood, obtained on day 0 of AZD1222 vaccination. This sequence originates from an adult in good health.

The chain's CDR3 is CASRRTTNTEAFF. The CDR3 DNA reads TGTGCCAGCAGACGTACAACGAACACTGAAGCTTTCTTT. The V and J genes are TRBV6-5 and TRBJ1-1; no firm D call. Per germline, CDR1 MNHEY and CDR2 SVGAGI. The CDR3 is 13 amino acids. V lost 6 bases and J 1 base, leaving 9 bases between the germline ends.